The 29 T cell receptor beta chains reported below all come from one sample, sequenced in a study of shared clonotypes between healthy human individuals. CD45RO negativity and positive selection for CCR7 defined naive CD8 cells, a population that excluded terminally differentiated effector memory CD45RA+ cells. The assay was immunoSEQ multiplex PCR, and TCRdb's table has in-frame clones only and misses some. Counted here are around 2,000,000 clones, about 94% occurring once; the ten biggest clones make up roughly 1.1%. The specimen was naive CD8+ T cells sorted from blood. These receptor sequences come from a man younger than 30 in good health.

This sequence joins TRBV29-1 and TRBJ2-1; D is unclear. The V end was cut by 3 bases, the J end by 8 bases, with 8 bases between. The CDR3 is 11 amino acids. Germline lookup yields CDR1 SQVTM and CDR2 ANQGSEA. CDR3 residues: CSVDGGYEQFF. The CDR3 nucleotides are TGCAGCGTTGACGGTGGGTATGAGCAGTTCTTC.

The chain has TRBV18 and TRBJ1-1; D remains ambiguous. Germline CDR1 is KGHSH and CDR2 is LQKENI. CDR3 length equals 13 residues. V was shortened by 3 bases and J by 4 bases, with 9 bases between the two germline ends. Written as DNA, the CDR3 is TGTGCCAGCTCACCGGTTTTCGGCACTGAAGCTTTCTTT. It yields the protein CASSPVFGTEAFF. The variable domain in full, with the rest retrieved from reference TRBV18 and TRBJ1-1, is NAGVMQNPRHLVRRRGQEARLRCSPMKGHSHVYWYRQLPEEGLKFMVYLQKENIIDESGMPKERFSAEFPKEGPSILRIQQVVRGDSAAYFCASSPVFGTEAFFGQGTRLTVV.

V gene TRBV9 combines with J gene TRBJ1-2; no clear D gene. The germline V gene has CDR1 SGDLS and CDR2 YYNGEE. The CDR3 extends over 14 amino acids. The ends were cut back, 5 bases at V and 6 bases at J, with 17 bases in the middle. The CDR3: CASRESHGANGYTF. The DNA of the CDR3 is TGTGCCAGCAGGGAGTCCCACGGAGCAAATGGCTACACCTTC.

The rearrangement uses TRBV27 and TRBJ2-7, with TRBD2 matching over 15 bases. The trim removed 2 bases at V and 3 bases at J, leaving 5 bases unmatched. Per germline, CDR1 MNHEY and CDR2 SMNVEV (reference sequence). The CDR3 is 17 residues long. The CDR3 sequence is CASSLIGTSGGYYEQYF. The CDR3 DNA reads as TGTGCCAGCAGTTTAATCGGGACTAGCGGGGGGTACTACGAGCAGTACTTC.

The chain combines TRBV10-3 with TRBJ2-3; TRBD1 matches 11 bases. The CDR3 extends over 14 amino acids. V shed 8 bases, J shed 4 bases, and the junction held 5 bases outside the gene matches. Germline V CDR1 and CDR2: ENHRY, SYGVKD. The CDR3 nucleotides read TGTGCCATCTCTGGGACAGGGGGTTCAGATACGCAGTATTTT. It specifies CAISGTGGSDTQYF.

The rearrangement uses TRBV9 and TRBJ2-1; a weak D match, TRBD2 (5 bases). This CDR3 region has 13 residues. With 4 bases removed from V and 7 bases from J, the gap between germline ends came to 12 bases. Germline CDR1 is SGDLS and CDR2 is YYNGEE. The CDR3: CASSPETGNEQFF. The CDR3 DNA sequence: TGTGCCAGCAGCCCAGAGACGGGGAATGAGCAGTTCTTC.

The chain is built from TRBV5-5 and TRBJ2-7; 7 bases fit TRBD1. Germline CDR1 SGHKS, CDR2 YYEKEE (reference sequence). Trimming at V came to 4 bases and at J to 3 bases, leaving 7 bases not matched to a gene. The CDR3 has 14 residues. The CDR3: CASSEWTGHYEQYF. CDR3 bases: TGTGCCAGCAGCGAATGGACAGGCCACTACGAGCAGTACTTC.

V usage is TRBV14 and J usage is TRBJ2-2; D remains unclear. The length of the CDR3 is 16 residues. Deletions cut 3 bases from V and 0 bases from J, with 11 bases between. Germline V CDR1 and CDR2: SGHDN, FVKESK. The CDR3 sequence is CASSHVESTNTGELFF. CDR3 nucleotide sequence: TGTGCCAGCAGCCATGTCGAGTCAACGAACACCGGGGAGCTGTTTTTT.

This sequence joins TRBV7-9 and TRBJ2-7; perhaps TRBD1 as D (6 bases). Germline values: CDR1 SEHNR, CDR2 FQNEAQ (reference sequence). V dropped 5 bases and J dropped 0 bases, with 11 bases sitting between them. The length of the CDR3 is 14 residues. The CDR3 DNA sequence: TGTGCCAGCAGCCACTGGGACACCTCCTACGAGCAGTACTTC. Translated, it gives CASSHWDTSYEQYF.

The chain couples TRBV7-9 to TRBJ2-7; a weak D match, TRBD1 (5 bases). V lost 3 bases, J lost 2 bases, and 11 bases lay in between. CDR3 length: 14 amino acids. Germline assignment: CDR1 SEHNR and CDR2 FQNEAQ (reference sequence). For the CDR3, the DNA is TGTGCCAGCAGCTTGAGGCAGGGTCCCTACGAGCAGTACTTC. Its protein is CASSLRQGPYEQYF.

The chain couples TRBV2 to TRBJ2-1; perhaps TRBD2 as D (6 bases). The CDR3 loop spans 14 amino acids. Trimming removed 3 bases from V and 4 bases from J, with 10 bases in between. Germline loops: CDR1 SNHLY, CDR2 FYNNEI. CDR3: CASSEMGGYNEQFF. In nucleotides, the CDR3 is TGTGCCAGCAGTGAGATGGGAGGATACAATGAGCAGTTCTTC. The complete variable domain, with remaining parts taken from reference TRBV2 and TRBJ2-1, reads EPEVTQTPSHQVTQMGQEVILRCVPISNHLYFYWYRQILGQKVEFLVSFYNNEISEKSEIFDDQFSVERPDGSNFTLKIRSTKLEDSAMYFCASSEMGGYNEQFFGPGTRLTVL.

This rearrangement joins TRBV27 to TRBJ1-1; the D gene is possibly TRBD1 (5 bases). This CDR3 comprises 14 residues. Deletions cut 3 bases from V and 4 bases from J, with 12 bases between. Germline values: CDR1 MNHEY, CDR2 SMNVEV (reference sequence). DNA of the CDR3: TGTGCCAGCAGTTTGGGCGGTGGGGCCACTGAAGCTTTCTTT. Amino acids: CASSLGGGATEAFF.

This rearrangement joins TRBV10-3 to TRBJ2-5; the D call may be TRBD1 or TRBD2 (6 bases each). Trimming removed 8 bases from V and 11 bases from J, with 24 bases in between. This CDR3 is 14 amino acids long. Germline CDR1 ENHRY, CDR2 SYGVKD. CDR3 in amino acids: CAIAKGGGTDKQYF. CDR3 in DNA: TGTGCCATCGCGAAGGGGGGTGGTACCGACAAGCAGTACTTC.

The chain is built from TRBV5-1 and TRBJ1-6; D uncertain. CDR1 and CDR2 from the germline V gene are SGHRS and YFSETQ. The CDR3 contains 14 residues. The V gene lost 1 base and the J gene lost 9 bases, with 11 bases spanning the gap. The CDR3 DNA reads TGCGCCAGCAGCTTGCTGGGATATGGTTCACCCCTCCACTTT. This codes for CASSLLGYGSPLHF.

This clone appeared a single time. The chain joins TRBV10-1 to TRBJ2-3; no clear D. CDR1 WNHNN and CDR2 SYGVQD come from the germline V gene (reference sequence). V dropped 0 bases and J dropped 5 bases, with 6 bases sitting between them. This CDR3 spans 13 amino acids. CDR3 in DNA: TGCGCCAGCAGTGAGTCGATATTAGATACGCAGTATTTT. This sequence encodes CASSESILDTQYF.

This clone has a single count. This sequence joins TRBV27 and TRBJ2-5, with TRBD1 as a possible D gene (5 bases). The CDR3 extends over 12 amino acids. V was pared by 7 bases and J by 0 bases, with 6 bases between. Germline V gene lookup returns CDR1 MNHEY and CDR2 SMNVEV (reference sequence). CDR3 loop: CASKGNQETQYF. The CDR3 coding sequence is TGTGCCAGCAAGGGGAACCAAGAGACCCAGTACTTC.

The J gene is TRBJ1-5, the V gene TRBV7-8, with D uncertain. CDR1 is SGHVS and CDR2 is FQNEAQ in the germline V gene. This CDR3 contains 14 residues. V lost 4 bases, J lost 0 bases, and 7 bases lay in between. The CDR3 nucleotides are TGTGCCAGCAGCTATGACACTAGCAATCAGCCCCAGCATTTT. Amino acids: CASSYDTSNQPQHF.

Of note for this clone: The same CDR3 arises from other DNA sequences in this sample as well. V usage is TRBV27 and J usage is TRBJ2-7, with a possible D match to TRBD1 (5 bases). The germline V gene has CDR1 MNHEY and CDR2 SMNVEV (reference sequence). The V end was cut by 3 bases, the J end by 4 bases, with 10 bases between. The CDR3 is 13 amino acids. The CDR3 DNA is TGTGCCAGCAGTTTGCAGGGATCGTACGAGCAGTACTTC. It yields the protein CASSLQGSYEQYF.

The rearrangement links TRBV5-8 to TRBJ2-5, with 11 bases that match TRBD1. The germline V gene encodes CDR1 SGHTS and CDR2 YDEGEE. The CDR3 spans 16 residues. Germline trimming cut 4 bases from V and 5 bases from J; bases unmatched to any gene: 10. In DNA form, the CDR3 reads TGTGCCAGCAGCACCCGTCGGACAGGGGGCAGGGAGACCCAGTACTTC. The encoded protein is CASSTRRTGGRETQYF. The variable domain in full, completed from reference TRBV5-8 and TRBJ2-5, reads EAGVTQSPTHLIKTRGQQATLRCSPISGHTSVYWYQQALGLGLQFLLWYDEGEERNRGNFPPRFSGRQFPNYSSELNVNALELEDSALYLCASSTRRTGGRETQYFGPGTRLLVL.

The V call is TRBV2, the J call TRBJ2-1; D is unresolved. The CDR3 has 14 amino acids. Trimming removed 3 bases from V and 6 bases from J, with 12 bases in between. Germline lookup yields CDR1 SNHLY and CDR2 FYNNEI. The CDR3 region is CASSDPTLLNEQFF. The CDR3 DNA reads TGTGCCAGCAGTGACCCTACATTACTCAATGAGCAGTTCTTC. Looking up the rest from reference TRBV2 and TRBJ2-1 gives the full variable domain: EPEVTQTPSHQVTQMGQEVILRCVPISNHLYFYWYRQILGQKVEFLVSFYNNEISEKSEIFDDQFSVERPDGSNFTLKIRSTKLEDSAMYFCASSDPTLLNEQFFGPGTRLTVL.

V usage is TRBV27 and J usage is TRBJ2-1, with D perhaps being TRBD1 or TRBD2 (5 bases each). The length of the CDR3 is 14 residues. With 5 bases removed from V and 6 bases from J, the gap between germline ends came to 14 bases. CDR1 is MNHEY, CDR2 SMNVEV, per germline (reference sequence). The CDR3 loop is CASSGRSGGNEQFF. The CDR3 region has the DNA TGTGCCAGCAGTGGACGATCTGGGGGCAATGAGCAGTTCTTC.

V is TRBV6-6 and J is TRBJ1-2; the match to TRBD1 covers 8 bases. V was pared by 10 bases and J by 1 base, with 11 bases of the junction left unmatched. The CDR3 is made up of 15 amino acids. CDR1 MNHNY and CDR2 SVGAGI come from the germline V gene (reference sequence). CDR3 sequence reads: CATPGQDPYNYGYTF. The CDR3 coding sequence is TGTGCCACCCCGGGACAGGACCCTTATAACTATGGCTACACCTTC.

In nucleotides, the CDR3 is TGTGCCAGCAGCTTATCCCGGTATCTTCTCGGGGAGCTGTTTTTT. Its translation: CASSLSRYLLGELFF. The chain employs TRBV7-9 and TRBJ2-2; no reliable D call. Deletions cut 2 bases from V and 7 bases from J, with 14 bases between. The CDR3 totals 15 residues. Germline assignment: CDR1 SEHNR and CDR2 FQNEAQ (reference sequence).

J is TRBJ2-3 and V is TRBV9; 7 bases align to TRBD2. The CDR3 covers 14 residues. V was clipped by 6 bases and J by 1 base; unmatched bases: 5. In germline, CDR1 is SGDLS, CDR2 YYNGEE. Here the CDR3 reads CASNRGGGTDTQYF. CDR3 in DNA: TGTGCCAGCAATAGGGGAGGGGGCACAGATACGCAGTATTTT. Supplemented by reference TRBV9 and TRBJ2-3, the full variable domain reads DSGVTQTPKHLITATGQRVTLRCSPRSGDLSVYWYQQSLDQGLQFLIQYYNGEERAKGNILERFSAQQFPDLHSELNLSSLELGDSALYFCASNRGGGTDTQYFGPGTRLTVL.

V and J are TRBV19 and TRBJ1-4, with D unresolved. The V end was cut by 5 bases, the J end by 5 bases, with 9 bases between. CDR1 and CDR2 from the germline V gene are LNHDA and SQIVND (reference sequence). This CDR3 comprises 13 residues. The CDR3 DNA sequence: TGTGCCAGTAGTGTGTTTTTGAATGAAAAACTGTTTTTT. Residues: CASSVFLNEKLFF. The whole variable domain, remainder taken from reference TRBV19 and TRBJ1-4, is DGGITQSPKYLFRKEGQNVTLSCEQNLNHDAMYWYRQDPGQGLRLIYYSQIVNDFQKGDIAEGYSVSREKKESFPLTVTSAQKNPTAFYLCASSVFLNEKLFFGSGTQLSVL.

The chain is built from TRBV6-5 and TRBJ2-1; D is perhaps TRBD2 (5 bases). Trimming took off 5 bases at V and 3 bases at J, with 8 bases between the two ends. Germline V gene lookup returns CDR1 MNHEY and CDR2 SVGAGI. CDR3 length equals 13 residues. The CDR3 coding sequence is TGTGCCAGCAGTACCACTAGCTACAATGAGCAGTTCTTC. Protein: CASSTTSYNEQFF.

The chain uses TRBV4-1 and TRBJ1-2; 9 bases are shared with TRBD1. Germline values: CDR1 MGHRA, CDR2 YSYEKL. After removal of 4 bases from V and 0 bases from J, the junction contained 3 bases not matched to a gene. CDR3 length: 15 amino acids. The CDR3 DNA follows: TGCGCCAGCAGCCTCGGGACAGGGACTAACTATGGCTACACCTTC. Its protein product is CASSLGTGTNYGYTF.

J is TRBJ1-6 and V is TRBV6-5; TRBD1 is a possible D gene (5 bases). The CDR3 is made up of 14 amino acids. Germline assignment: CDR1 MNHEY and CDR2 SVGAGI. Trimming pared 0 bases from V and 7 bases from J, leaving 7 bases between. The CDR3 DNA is TGTGCCAGCAGTTACTCCCAGGGAAATTCACCCCTCCACTTT. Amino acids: CASSYSQGNSPLHF.

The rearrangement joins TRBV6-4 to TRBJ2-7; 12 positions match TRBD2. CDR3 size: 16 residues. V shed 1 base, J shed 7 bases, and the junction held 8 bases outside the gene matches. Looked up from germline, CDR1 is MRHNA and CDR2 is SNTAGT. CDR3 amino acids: CASSDLRTSGMGEQYF. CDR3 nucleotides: TGTGCCAGCAGTGACTTAAGGACTAGCGGGATGGGAGAGCAGTACTTC.